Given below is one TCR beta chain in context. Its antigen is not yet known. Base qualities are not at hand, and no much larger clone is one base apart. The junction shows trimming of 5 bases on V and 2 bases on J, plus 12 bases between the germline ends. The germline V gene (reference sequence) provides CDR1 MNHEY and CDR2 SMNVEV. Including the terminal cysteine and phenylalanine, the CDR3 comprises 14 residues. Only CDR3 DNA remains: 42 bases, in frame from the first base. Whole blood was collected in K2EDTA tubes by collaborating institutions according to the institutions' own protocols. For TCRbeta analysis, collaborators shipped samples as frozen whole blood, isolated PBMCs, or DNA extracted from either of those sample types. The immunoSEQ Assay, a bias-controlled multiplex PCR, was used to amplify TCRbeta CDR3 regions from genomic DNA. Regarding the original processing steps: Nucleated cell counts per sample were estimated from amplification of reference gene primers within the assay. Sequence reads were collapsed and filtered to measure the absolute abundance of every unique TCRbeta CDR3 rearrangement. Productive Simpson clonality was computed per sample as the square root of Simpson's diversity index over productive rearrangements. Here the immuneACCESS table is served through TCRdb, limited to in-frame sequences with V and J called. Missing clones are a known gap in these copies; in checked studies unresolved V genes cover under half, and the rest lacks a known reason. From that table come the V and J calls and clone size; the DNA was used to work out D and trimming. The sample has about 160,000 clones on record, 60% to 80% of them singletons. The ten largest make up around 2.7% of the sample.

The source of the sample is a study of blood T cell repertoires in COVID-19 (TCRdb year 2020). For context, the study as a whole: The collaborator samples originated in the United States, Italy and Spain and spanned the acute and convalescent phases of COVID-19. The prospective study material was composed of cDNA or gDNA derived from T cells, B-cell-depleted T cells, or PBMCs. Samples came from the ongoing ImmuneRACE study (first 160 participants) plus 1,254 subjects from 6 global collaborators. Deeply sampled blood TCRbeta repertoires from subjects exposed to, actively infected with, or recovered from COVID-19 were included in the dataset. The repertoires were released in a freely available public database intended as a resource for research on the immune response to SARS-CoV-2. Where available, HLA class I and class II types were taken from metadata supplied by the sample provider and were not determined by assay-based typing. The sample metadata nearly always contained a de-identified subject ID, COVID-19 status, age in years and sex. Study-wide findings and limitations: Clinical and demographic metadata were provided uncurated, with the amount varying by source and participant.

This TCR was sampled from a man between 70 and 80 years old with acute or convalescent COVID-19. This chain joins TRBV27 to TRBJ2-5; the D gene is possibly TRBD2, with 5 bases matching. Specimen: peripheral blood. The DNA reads TGTGCCAGCAGTCCTCGAGGGCCACAAGAGACCCAGTACTTC. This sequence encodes CASSPRGPQETQYF.